This entry describes one T cell receptor beta chain. Primers for the PCR totalled 60 Vbeta and 13 Jbeta. The assay was immunoSEQ multiplex PCR, and TCRdb's table has in-frame clones only and misses some. This table has roughly 250,000 clones, 80% appearing once. The data derive from a study of cytomegalovirus exposure and HLA in healthy donors. Losses at the gene ends were 4 bases for V and 6 bases for J; bases not matched to a gene: 6. CDR3 length equals 15 residues. CDR1 is SGHRS, CDR2 YFSETQ, per germline. This receptor was identified in a girl aged 2 to 10 in good health and CMV-seronegative. This chain joins TRBV5-1 and TRBJ1-4; 10 positions agree with TRBD1. The source material was PBMCs. The CDR3 spells CASSAQGTGDEKLFF. Here the CDR3 DNA reads TGCGCCAGCAGCGCCCAAGGGACAGGGGATGAAAAACTGTTTTTT.